This T cell receptor beta chain derives from a study of T cells in Graves' hyperthyroidism and ophthalmopathy. Study outcomes and limitations: Blood samples included most of the expanded thyroid clonotypes exceeding 0.001.

Amplified TCR beta CDR3 regions derived from RNA transcripts. Carried out on the TCR CDR3, a first-round RT-PCR used the HTBI primer set. TCRdb passed the multiplex PCR reads through MiXCR, listing each CDR3 protein once. The repertoire holds approximately 600,000 distinct CDR3 sequences, 20% to 25% seen once, with about 34% in the top ten. Note on this clonotype: Antigen unknown.

Clinical symptoms, serum thyroxine, TRAb, thyroid ultrasound and orbital computed tomography established diagnosis. PBMCs were obtained from 9.5 to 10 ml fresh peripheral blood. In germline, CDR1 is MNHNY, CDR2 SVGAGI (reference sequence). V lost 0 bases and J lost 0, with 15 bases in between. This CDR3 region has 17 residues. This chain joins TRBV6-6 and TRBJ2-7; D ambiguous. Sequencing was done on a sample of blood. The receptor comes from a man aged 25 to 45 with Graves' ophthalmopathy. The CDR3 sequence is CASSYSRNPSSSYEQYF. CDR3 sequence (DNA): TGTGCCAGCAGTTACTCCCGCAACCCGAGTAGCTCCTACGAGCAGTACTTC.